This is a list of T cell receptor beta chains from one sample in a study of technical replicates of blood from several donors. Measured with immunoSEQ multiplex PCR; TCRdb has only the in-frame clones, and not every one. The table lists 60,000 or so clones, around 87% of them singletons, with about 5% in the top ten. Specimen: PBMCs. The source of these receptors is a human donor in good health. Some clones in this sample may be carry-over from other donors' samples. Each CDR3 is given with its conserved first and last residue. The D gene is left open where the match is weak. Some rows have no size entry. The others give once, few or many, or a class for an expanded clone.

TRBV9,TRBJ2-7,NA,NA,TGTGCCAGCAGCGTAGAACCCGGGGGTCTATACGAGCAGTACTTC,CASSVEPGGLYEQYF
TRBV4-1,TRBJ2-1,TRBD2,NA,TGCGCCAGCAGCCAAGAGGGGACTAGGATCACTGAGCAGTTCTTC,CASSQEGTRITEQFF
TRBV9,TRBJ2-1,TRBD1,NA,TGTGCCAGCAGCTCCCGAAGGGGACAGGGGGACAATGAGCAGTTCTTC,CASSSRRGQGDNEQFF
TRBV5-1,TRBJ2-1,TRBD2,NA,TGCGCCAGCAGCCTACATAGCGGGGGGGCCCACAATGAGCAGTTCTTC,CASSLHSGGAHNEQFF
TRBV5-1,TRBJ2-1,TRBD2,NA,TGCGCCAGCAGCGTGGGACTAGCGGGAGGAGTGTTGGACAATGAGCAGTTCTTC,CASSVGLAGGVLDNEQFF
TRBV7-2,TRBJ1-3,TRBD1,NA,TGTGCCAGCAGCTTAGGACAGGGGGCCGGAAACACCATATATTTT,CASSLGQGAGNTIYF
TRBV25-1,TRBJ2-7,TRBD1,NA,TGTGCCAGCAGTGATATCTCAGGGGGATGGCGCTTGGTCGAGCAGTACTTC,CASSDISGGWRLVEQYF
TRBV4-3,TRBJ2-7,NA,NA,TGCGCCAGCAGCCCGGGACTGCACTACGAGCAGTACTTC,CASSPGLHYEQYF
TRBV29-1,TRBJ2-5,TRBD2,NA,TGCAGCGGCGGACTAGCGGGAGGGCCGGGGGAGACCCAGTACTTC,CSGGLAGGPGETQYF
TRBV30,TRBJ1-5,NA,NA,TGTGCCTGGAACACAGGGTTCGGTCAGCCCCAGCATTTT,CAWNTGFGQPQHF
TRBV7-2,TRBJ1-1,TRBD1,NA,TGTGCCAGCAGCTTACAGGAGACAGGGCGGTTTGTTACTGAAGCTTTCTTT,CASSLQETGRFVTEAFF
TRBV7-6,TRBJ2-7,TRBD2,NA,TGTGCCAGCAGCCCAAGACTAGCGGGGGGATCCCCCGAGCAGTACTTC,CASSPRLAGGSPEQYF
TRBV18,TRBJ2-7,NA,NA,TGTGCCAGCTCACCAAGACGGGACTCCTACGAGCAGTACTTC,CASSPRRDSYEQYF
TRBV5-1,TRBJ2-1,TRBD2,NA,TGCGCCAGCAGCTCAATACCGGGACTAGCGGGCAGTGATCGGTTCTTC,CASSSIPGLAGSDRFF
TRBV7-2,TRBJ2-7,NA,once,TGTGCCAGCAGCTCGGCAATAGGGAGATTGGGCGAGCAGTACTTC,CASSSAIGRLGEQYF
TRBV9,TRBJ2-6,TRBD1,NA,TGTGCCAGCAGCGTAGTAACAGGGGGATCTGGGGCCAACGTCCTGACTTTC,CASSVVTGGSGANVLTF
TRBV7-3,TRBJ2-2,TRBD2,NA,TGTGCCAGCAGCTTAACGCGGCCTAGCGGGAGGGCCTCGACAACCACCGGGGAGCTGTTTTTT,CASSLTRPSGRASTTTGELFF
TRBV7-3,TRBJ2-1,TRBD2,NA,TGTGCCAGCAGCCCTGGGACTAGCAGGGCTGAGCAGTTCTTC,CASSPGTSRAEQFF
TRBV2,TRBJ2-1,NA,NA,TGTGCCAGCAGTGATGGCAGGGAGTTCTTC,CASSDGREFF
TRBV6-5,TRBJ1-3,TRBD1,NA,TGTGCCAGCGGACAGGGGGCGAGTGGAAACACCATATATTTT,CASGQGASGNTIYF
TRBV11-1,TRBJ1-4,NA,NA,TGTGCCAGCAGCTTACAAGGGGGAGCTAATGAAAAACTGTTTTTT,CASSLQGGANEKLFF
TRBV9,TRBJ1-6,NA,few,TGTGCCAGCAGCACCCTTGAGGGTCTTGGGTCACCCCTCCACTTT,CASSTLEGLGSPLHF
TRBV7-2,TRBJ1-5,TRBD1,NA,TGTGCCAGCAGCTGGACAGGAAAGTGGCCCCAGCATTTT,CASSWTGKWPQHF
TRBV7-2,TRBJ2-7,TRBD1,NA,TGTGCCAGCAGCCCCGGGGGGACAGGGTCCTACGAGCAGTACTTC,CASSPGGTGSYEQYF
TRBV29-1,TRBJ2-1,TRBD2,NA,TGCAGCGTTGATGGTATGGGGGGGAGCGGAATTCCCTACAATGAGCAGTTCTTC,CSVDGMGGSGIPYNEQFF
TRBV9,TRBJ2-1,TRBD1,NA,TGTGCCAGCAGCGCTCGGGGGGACAGGGACAGTGAGCAGTTCTTC,CASSARGDRDSEQFF
TRBV10-3,TRBJ2-3,NA,NA,TGTGCCATCAGTGCTAGCACAGATACGCAGTATTTT,CAISASTDTQYF
TRBV6-1,TRBJ2-2,NA,NA,TGTGCCAGCAGTGAAGCGGGCAAAAACACCGGGGAGCTGTTTTTT,CASSEAGKNTGELFF
TRBV5-1,TRBJ2-3,NA,NA,TGCGCCAGCACTCGGAATCAGGGCAACCCCACAGATACGCAGTATTTT,CASTRNQGNPTDTQYF
TRBV4-3,TRBJ2-1,TRBD1,NA,TGCGCCAGCAGCCAAGAACCGACAGGGATGCAATATGAGCAGTTCTTC,CASSQEPTGMQYEQFF
TRBV10-3,TRBJ2-7,TRBD1,NA,TGTGCCATCAGTGATCATACAGGGGGCCACGAGCAGTACTTC,CAISDHTGGHEQYF
TRBV2,TRBJ2-1,TRBD2,NA,TGTGCCAGCACGGGTAGCGGGAGGAATTCCTACAATGAGCAGTTCTTC,CASTGSGRNSYNEQFF
TRBV5-5,TRBJ2-3,NA,NA,TGTGCCAGCAGCTGGGCCTTAAGCACAGATACGCAGTATTTT,CASSWALSTDTQYF
TRBV14,TRBJ1-2,NA,NA,TGTGCCAGCAGCCACCCTTCAAGGTACAGCTATGGCTACACCTTC,CASSHPSRYSYGYTF
TRBV11-3,TRBJ2-1,NA,few,TGTGCCAGCAGCCTCAGTCGGTTCGGCACCCCCGGGAATGAGCAGTTCTTC,CASSLSRFGTPGNEQFF
TRBV6-1,TRBJ1-2,NA,few,TGTGCCAGCAGTGAAGCCGGCAGGCAGAGCGGCTACACCTTC,CASSEAGRQSGYTF
TRBV2,TRBJ2-7,NA,NA,TGTGCCAGCAGTGAAGGACAGGCGCCTGGCGAGCAGTACTTC,CASSEGQAPGEQYF
TRBV29-1,TRBJ2-3,TRBD2,NA,TGCAGCGTAGGTAATAGCGGGAGAGGGACGCAGTATTTT,CSVGNSGRGTQYF
TRBV7-2,TRBJ2-5,TRBD2,NA,TGTGCCAGCAGCCCAGAGTACGGGGGGGGCCCCCTCCGGGAGACCCAGTACTTC,CASSPEYGGGPLRETQYF
TRBV5-4,TRBJ2-2,NA,NA,TGTGCCAGCAGTCCCGAGCTGGGGGCCCACCGAACCGGGGAGCTGTTTTTT,CASSPELGAHRTGELFF
TRBV9,TRBJ2-2,TRBD2,NA,TGTGCCAGCAGCCCCCGGGGACTATTGAACACCGGGGAGCTGTTTTTT,CASSPRGLLNTGELFF
TRBV6-5,TRBJ1-1,NA,large,TGTGCCAGCCAAAGCGGGCTAATGAACACTGAAGCTTTCTTT,CASQSGLMNTEAFF
TRBV30,TRBJ1-6,TRBD1,few,TGTGCCTGGAGTATGGGCAGACAGGGTAATTCACCCCTCCACTTT,CAWSMGRQGNSPLHF
TRBV7-2,TRBJ2-2,NA,NA,TGTGCCAGCAGCTCTCCTCAGGCGAACACCGGGGAGCTGTTTTTT,CASSSPQANTGELFF
TRBV9,TRBJ2-7,NA,NA,TGTGCCAGCAGCGTAGCTCTCGGGTACTCCTACGAGCAGTACTTC,CASSVALGYSYEQYF
TRBV4-1,TRBJ1-2,NA,NA,TGCGCCAGCAGCCAAGGAGGCAGCAACTATGGCTACACCTTC,CASSQGGSNYGYTF
TRBV13,TRBJ2-7,NA,NA,TGTGCCAGCAGCCCCCCGTGGGCTGTCACCGGCCCCACTCGCGAGCAGTACTTC,CASSPPWAVTGPTREQYF
TRBV4-2,TRBJ1-1,NA,few,TGTGCCAGCAGCCAGACAGTGAACACTGAAGCTTTCTTT,CASSQTVNTEAFF
TRBV29-1,TRBJ2-5,TRBD2,NA,TGCAGCGTCGCCACGGGAGGACGGGAGACCCAGTACTTC,CSVATGGRETQYF
TRBV6-5,TRBJ2-3,TRBD2,NA,TGTGCCAGCGGTAGCGGGAGAACACGTGATACGCAGTATTTT,CASGSGRTRDTQYF
TRBV4-3,TRBJ2-1,TRBD2,NA,TGCGCCAGCAGCCAAGTAGCGGGAGGAGAGTTTGAGCAGTTCTTC,CASSQVAGGEFEQFF